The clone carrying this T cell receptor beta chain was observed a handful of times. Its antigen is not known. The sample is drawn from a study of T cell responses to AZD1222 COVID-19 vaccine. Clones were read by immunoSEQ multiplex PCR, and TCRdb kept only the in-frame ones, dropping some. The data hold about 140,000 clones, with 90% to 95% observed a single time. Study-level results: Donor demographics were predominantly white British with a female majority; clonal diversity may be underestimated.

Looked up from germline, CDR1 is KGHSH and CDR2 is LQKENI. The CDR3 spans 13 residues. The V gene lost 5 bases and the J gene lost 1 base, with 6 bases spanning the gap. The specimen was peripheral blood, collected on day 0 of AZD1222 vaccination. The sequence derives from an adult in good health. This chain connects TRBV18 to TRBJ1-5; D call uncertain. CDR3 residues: CASSKQSNQPQHF. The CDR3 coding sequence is TGTGCCAGCTCAAAACAGAGCAATCAGCCCCAGCATTTT.